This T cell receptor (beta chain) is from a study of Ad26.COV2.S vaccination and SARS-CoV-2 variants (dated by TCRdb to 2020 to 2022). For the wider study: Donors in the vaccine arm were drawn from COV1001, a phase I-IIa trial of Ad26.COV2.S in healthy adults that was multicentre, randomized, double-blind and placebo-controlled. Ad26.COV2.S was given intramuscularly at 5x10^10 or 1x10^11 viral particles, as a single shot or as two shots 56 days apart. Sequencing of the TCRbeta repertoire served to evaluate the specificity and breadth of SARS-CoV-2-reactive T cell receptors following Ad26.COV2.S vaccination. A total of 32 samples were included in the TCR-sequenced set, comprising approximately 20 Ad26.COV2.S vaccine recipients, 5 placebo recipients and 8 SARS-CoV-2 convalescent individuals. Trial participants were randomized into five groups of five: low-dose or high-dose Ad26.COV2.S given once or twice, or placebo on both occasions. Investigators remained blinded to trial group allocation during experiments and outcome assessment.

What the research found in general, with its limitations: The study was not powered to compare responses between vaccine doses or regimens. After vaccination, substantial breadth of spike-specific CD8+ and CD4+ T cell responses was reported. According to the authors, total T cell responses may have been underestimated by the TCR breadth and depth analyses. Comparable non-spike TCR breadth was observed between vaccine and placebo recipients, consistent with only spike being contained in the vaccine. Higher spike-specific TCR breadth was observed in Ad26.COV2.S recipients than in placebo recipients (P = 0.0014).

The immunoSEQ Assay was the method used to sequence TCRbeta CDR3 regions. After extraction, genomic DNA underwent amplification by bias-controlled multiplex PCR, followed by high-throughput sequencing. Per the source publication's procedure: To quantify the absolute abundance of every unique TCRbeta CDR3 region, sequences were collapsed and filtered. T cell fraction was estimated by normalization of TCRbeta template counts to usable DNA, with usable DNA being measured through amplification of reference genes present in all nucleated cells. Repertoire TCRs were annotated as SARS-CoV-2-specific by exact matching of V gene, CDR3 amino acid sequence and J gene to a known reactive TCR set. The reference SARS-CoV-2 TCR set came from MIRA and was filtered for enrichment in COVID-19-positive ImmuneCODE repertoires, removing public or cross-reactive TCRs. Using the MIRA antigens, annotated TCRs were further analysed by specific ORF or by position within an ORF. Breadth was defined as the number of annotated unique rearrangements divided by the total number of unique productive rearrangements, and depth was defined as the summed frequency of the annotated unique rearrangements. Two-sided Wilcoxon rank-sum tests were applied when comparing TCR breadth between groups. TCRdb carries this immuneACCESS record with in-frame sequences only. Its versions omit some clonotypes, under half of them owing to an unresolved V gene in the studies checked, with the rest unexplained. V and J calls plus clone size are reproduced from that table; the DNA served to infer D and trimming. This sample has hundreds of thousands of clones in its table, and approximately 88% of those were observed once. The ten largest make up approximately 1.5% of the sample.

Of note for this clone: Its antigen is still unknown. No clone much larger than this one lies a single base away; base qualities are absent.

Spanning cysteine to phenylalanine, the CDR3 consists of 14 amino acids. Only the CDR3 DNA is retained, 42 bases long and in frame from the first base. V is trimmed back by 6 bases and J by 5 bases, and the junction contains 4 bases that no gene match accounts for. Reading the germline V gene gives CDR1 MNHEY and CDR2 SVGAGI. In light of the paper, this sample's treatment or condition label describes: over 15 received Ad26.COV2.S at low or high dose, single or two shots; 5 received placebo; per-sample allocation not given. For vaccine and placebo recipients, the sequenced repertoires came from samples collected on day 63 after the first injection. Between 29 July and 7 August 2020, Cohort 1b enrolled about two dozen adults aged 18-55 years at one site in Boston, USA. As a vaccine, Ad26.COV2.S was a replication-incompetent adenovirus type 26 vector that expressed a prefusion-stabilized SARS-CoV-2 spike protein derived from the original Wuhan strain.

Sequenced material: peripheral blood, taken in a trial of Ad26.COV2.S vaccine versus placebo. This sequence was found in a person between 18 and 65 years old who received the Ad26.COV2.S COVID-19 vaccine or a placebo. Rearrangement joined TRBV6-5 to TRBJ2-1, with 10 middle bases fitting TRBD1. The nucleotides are TGTGCCAGCAGACGACAGGGGGCTGACAATGAGCAGTTCTTC. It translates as CASRRQGADNEQFF.